The next 17 T cell receptor beta chains were all read from a single sample in a study of Graves' ophthalmopathy and Graves' hyperthyroidism. Using RNA transcripts, the TCR beta CDR3 regions were amplified. In the first round, RT-PCR was carried out with HTBI primers, and a multiplex PCR formed the second round. One entry per CDR3 protein results from TCRdb running MiXCR on the multiplex PCR reads. Among about 740,000 distinct CDR3 sequences listed, around 40% were seen once. The sample comprised peripheral blood. The receptors were gathered from an adult man with Graves' ophthalmopathy.

The chain is built from TRBV20-1 and TRBJ1-4, with 7 bases fitting TRBD1. After removal of 4 bases from V and 4 bases from J, the junction contained 9 bases not matched to a gene. Per germline, CDR1 DFQATT and CDR2 SNEGSKA (reference sequence). This CDR3 has 15 residues. The CDR3: CSAISLGTVNEKLFF. CDR3 DNA sequence: TGCAGTGCTATCTCTTTAGGGACAGTTAATGAAAAACTGTTTTTT.

This clonotype has a count of ten or more. J is TRBJ1-5 and V is TRBV2; D is unclear. Trimming pared 4 bases from V and 1 base from J, leaving 14 bases between. This CDR3 has 16 amino acids. The germline CDR1 and CDR2 sequences are SNHLY and FYNNEI. For the CDR3, the DNA is TGTGCCAGCAGTGTCGTGCCGGTGGGGAGCAATCAGCCCCAGCATTTT. This encodes CASSVVPVGSNQPQHF.

This clonotype appeared many times. The rearrangement links TRBV6-2 or TRBV6-3 to TRBJ2-7; D call uncertain. CDR1 and CDR2 (germline): MNHEY, SVGEGT. Deletions cut 2 bases from V and 5 bases from J, with 10 bases between. The CDR3 consists of 13 residues. The CDR3 protein is CASSYAVMDEQYF. Here the CDR3 DNA reads TGTGCCAGCAGTTACGCAGTTATGGACGAGCAGTACTTC.

The chain couples TRBV30 to TRBJ2-7; D possibly uses TRBD1 or TRBD2 (5 bases each). In germline, CDR1 is GTSNPN, CDR2 SVGIG (reference sequence). The CDR3 is made up of 14 amino acids. V shed 0 bases and J shed 5 bases, with 14 bases lying between them. Here the CDR3 reads CAWSVLGHGDEQYF. The CDR3 DNA is TGTGCCTGGAGTGTACTCGGACACGGGGACGAGCAGTACTTC.

Concerning this clonotype: Mismatch with germline at one junction end may stem from a read error. V gene TRBV19 combines with J gene TRBJ2-2, with D perhaps being TRBD1 or TRBD2 (5 bases each). This CDR3 has 15 amino acids. Germline loops: CDR1 LNHDA, CDR2 SQIVND (reference sequence). CDR3 loop: CASSRDSLGTGELLF. The CDR3 DNA is TGTGCCAGTAGTAGAGACAGCCTGGGAACCGGGGAGCTGCTTTTT.

The table lists this clonotype with many counts. The CDR3 loop reads CATGREMNTEAFF. The CDR3 bases are TGTGCCACTGGTCGGGAGATGAACACTGAAGCTTTCTTT. The rearrangement joins TRBV19 to TRBJ1-1; D not resolved. Germline CDR1 and CDR2: LNHDA and SQIVND (reference sequence). This CDR3 contains 13 residues. The V and J ends lost 10 bases and 0 bases respectively, with 12 bases between them.

DNA for the CDR3: TGTGCCAGCAGCTTATCCGGGTCCGGGGAGCTGTTTTTT. As protein: CASSLSGSGELFF. V usage is TRBV7-9 and J usage is TRBJ2-2, with unresolved D. CDR3 size: 13 residues. Trimming took 2 bases from V and 6 from J, leaving 7 bases between them. Germline V gene lookup returns CDR1 SEHNR and CDR2 FQNEAQ (reference sequence).

This clonotype showed up many times. The chain links TRBV11-2 to TRBJ2-7; tentative D call: TRBD2 (5 bases). The germline gives CDR1 SGHAT, CDR2 FQNNGV. The CDR3 length is 13 residues. The V end lost 1 base, the J end lost 7 bases, and 11 bases lay between the germline ends. The CDR3: CASSLGGMGEQYF. CDR3 nucleotide sequence: TGTGCCAGCAGCTTAGGAGGGATGGGGGAGCAGTACTTC. Looking up the rest from reference TRBV11-2 and TRBJ2-7 gives the full variable domain: EAGVAQSPRYKIIEKRQSVAFWCNPISGHATLYWYQQILGQGPKLLIQFQNNGVVDDSQLPKDRFSAERLKGVDSTLKIQPAKLEDSAVYLCASSLGGMGEQYFGPGTRLTVT.

The rearrangement uses TRBV20-1 and TRBJ2-5, with 11 bases that match TRBD1. This CDR3 comprises 16 residues. V shed 2 bases, J shed 5 bases, and the junction held 10 bases outside the gene matches. Germline values: CDR1 DFQATT, CDR2 SNEGSKA (reference sequence). The CDR3 region has the DNA TGCAGTGCTAGAAAACCTGGGACAGGGGGTTTCGAGACCCAGTACTTC. This gives the protein CSARKPGTGGFETQYF.

The V and J genes are TRBV19 and TRBJ2-6, with D hard to call. The CDR3 extends over 12 amino acids. CDR1 and CDR2 (germline): LNHDA, SQIVND (reference sequence). V gave up 10 bases and J gave up 4 bases, with 8 bases separating them. CDR3 bases: TGTGCCACGAAGCCAGGGGCCAACGTCCTGACTTTC. The encoded protein is CATKPGANVLTF. The full variable domain, rest sourced from reference TRBV19 and TRBJ2-6, is DGGITQSPKYLFRKEGQNVTLSCEQNLNHDAMYWYRQDPGQGLRLIYYSQIVNDFQKGDIAEGYSVSREKKESFPLTVTSAQKNPTAFYLCATKPGANVLTFGAGSRLTVL.

This chain links TRBV12-3 or TRBV12-4 with TRBJ1-2; D is perhaps TRBD1 (6 bases). The V gene lost 6 bases and the J gene lost 5 bases, with 22 bases spanning the gap. CDR3 length equals 16 residues. The chain's CDR3 is CASRAFTGSPGYGYTF. The CDR3 nucleotides are TGTGCCAGCAGGGCATTTACAGGGTCCCCTGGGTATGGCTACACCTTC.

V and J are TRBV19 and TRBJ1-2; 8 bases line up with TRBD1. V lost 9 bases, J lost 1 base, and 10 bases stayed unmatched. CDR1 is LNHDA and CDR2 is SQIVND in the germline V gene (reference sequence). The CDR3 consists of 15 residues. The CDR3 region has the DNA TGTGCCAGCAGTCCCCAGGACAGGGTTAACTATGGCTACACCTTC. Protein product: CASSPQDRVNYGYTF.

This clonotype was counted a few times. V is TRBV6-6 and J is TRBJ1-1; no firm D call. This CDR3 has 13 residues. CDR1 is MNHNY, CDR2 SVGAGI, per germline (reference sequence). The V end lost 6 bases, the J end lost 10 bases, and 18 bases lay between the germline ends. The CDR3 spells CASRRPGGRGAFF. The CDR3 bases are TGTGCCAGCAGGCGGCCGGGAGGTCGGGGAGCTTTCTTT.

This clonotype has just a few counts. The J gene is TRBJ1-1, the V gene TRBV20-1; D unclear. CDR3 length: 16 amino acids. Germline V gene data show CDR1 as DFQATT and CDR2 as SNEGSKA (reference sequence). Between the trimmed V and J ends, which lost 0 bases and 4 bases, there was a span of 18 bases. The DNA of the CDR3 is TGCAGTGCTAGAGATCCCCAAGGCGGGGAGGGCACTGAAGCTTTCTTT. Protein sequence: CSARDPQGGEGTEAFF.

This clonotype is a singleton in its sample. CDR3 loop: CAIRTDNLNEQYF. For the CDR3, the DNA is TGTGCCATCAGGACAGACAACCTAAACGAGCAGTACTTC. The rearrangement joins TRBV10-3 to TRBJ2-7, with D perhaps matching TRBD1 (5 bases). The CDR3 totals 13 residues. V shed 6 bases and J shed 5 bases, with 14 bases lying between them. CDR1 and CDR2 from the germline V gene are ENHRY and SYGVKD.

V usage is TRBV2 and J usage is TRBJ2-3; no clear D. Germline-derived CDR1 and CDR2 are SNHLY and FYNNEI. With 4 bases removed from V and 1 base from J, the gap between germline ends came to 6 bases. There are 13 residues in the CDR3. CDR3 in DNA: TGTGCCAGCAGTGCTAGTGGCACAGATACGCAGTATTTT. Translating it yields CASSASGTDTQYF. The full variable domain, with the rest looked up from reference TRBV2 and TRBJ2-3, is EPEVTQTPSHQVTQMGQEVILRCVPISNHLYFYWYRQILGQKVEFLVSFYNNEISEKSEIFDDQFSVERPDGSNFTLKIRSTKLEDSAMYFCASSASGTDTQYFGPGTRLTVL.

This sequence joins TRBV29-1 and TRBJ1-1; a weak D match, TRBD1 (5 bases). The V gene lost 4 bases and the J gene lost 12 bases, with 21 bases spanning the gap. CDR3 length equals 13 residues. The germline CDR1 and CDR2 sequences are SQVTM and ANQGSEA. The CDR3 loop is CSVVSGANVLTFF. In nucleotides, the CDR3 is TGCAGCGTTGTGTCTGGGGCCAACGTCCTGACTTTCTTT.